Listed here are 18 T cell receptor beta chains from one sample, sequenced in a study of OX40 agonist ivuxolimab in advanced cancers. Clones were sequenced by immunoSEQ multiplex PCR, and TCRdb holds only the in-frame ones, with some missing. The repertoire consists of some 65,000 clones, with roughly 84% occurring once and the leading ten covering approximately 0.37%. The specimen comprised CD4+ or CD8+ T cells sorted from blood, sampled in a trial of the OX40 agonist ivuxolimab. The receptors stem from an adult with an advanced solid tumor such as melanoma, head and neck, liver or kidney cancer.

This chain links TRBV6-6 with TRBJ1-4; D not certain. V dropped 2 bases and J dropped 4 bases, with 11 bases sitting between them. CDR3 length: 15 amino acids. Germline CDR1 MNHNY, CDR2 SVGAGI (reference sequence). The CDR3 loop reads CASSYSRGDNEKLFF. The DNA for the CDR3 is TGTGCCAGCAGTTACAGCCGAGGTGATAATGAAAAACTGTTTTTT.

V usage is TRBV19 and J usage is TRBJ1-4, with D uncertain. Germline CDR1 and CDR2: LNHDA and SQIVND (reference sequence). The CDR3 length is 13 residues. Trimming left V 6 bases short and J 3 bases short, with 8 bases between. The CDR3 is CASRALANEKLFF. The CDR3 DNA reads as TGTGCCAGTAGGGCGTTAGCTAATGAAAAACTGTTTTTT.

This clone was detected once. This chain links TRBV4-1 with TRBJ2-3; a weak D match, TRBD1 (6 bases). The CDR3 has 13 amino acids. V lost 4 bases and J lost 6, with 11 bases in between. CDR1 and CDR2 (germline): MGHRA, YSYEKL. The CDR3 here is CASSRTQGDTQYF. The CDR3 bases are TGCGCCAGCAGCCGTACGCAGGGGGATACGCAGTATTTT.

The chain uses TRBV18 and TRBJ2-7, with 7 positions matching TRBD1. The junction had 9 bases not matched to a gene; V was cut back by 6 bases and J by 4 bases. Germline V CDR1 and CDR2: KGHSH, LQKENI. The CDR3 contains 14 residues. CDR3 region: CASSPGGRMYEQYF. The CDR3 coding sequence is TGTGCCAGCTCCCCAGGGGGAAGGATGTACGAGCAGTACTTC.

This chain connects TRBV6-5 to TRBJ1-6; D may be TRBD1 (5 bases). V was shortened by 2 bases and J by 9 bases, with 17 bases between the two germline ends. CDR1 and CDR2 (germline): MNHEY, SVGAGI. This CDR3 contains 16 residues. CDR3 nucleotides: TGTGCCAGCAGTTACCTATCGCCAGGGAGTACTTCACCCCTCCACTTT. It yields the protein CASSYLSPGSTSPLHF.

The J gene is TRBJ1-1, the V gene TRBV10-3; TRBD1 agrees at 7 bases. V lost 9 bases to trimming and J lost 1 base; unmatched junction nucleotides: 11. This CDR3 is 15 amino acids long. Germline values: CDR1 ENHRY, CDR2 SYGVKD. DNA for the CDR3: TGTGCCATTCGCCCTGACAGGGAGGAGAACACTGAAGCTTTCTTT. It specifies CAIRPDREENTEAFF.

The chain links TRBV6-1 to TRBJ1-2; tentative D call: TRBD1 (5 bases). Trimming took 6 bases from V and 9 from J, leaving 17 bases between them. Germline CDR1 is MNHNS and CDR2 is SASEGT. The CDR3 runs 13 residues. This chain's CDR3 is CASRAGDWASYTF. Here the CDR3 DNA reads TGTGCCAGCAGGGCGGGGGACTGGGCGAGCTACACCTTC.

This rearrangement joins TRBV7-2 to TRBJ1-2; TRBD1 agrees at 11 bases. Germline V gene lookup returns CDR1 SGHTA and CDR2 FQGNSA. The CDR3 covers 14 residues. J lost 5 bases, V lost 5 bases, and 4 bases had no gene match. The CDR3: CASSGQGALYGYTF. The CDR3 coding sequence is TGTGCCAGCAGCGGACAGGGGGCCCTGTATGGCTACACCTTC.

CDR3 nucleotides: TGCGCCAGCAGCTTGGCCGCAGAGGGGACCGGGGAGCTGTTTTTT. It is translated as CASSLAAEGTGELFF. The chain couples TRBV5-1 to TRBJ2-2, with D perhaps TRBD1 or TRBD2 (5 bases each). The length of the CDR3 is 15 residues. Germline V gives CDR1 SGHRS, CDR2 YFSETQ. Trimming removed 0 bases from V and 5 bases from J, with 11 bases in between.

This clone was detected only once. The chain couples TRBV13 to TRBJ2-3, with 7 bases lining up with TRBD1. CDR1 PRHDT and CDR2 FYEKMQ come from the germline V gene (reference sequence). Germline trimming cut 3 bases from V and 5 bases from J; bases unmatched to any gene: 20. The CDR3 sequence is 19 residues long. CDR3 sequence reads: CASSLTGIGPPKILDTQYF. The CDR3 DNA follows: TGTGCCAGCAGCTTGACAGGGATAGGCCCGCCGAAAATATTAGATACGCAGTATTTT.

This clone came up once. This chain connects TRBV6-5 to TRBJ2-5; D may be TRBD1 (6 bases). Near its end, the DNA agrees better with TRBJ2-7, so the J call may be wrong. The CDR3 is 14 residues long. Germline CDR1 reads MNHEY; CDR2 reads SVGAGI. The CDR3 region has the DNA TGTGCCAGGCCCCCCGGGACAAGGTACTACGAGCAGTACTTC. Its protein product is CARPPGTRYYEQYF.

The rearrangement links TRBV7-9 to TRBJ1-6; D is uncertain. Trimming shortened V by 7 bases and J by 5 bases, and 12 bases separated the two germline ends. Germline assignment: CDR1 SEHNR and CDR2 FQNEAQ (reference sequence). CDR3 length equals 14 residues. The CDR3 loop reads CASTPGRDNSPLHF. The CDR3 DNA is TGTGCCAGCACCCCCGGAAGGGATAATTCACCCCTCCACTTT.

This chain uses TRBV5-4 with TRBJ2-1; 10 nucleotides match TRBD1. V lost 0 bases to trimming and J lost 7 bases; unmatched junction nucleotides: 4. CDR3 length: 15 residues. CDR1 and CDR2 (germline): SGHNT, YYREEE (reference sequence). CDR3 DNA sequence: TGTGCCAGCAGCTTGGGACAGGGGGCGCATAATGAGCAGTTCTTC. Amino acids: CASSLGQGAHNEQFF. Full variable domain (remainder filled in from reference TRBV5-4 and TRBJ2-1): ETGVTQSPTHLIKTRGQQVTLRCSSQSGHNTVSWYQQALGQGPQFIFQYYREEENGRGNFPPRFSGLQFPNYSSELNVNALELDDSALYLCASSLGQGAHNEQFFGPGTRLTVL.

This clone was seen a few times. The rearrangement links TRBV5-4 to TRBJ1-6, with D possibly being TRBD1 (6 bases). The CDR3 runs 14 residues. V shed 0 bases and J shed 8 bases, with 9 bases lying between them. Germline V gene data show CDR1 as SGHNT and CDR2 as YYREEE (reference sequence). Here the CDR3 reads CASSLGQEDSPLHF. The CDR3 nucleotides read TGTGCCAGCAGCTTGGGACAGGAGGATTCACCCCTCCACTTT.

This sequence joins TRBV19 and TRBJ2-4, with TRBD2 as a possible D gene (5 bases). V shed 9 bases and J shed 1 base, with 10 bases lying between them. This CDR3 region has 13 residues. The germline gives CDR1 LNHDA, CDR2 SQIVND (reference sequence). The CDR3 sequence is CASLGEAKNIQYF. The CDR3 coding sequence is TGTGCCAGCCTCGGGGAGGCCAAAAACATTCAGTACTTC.

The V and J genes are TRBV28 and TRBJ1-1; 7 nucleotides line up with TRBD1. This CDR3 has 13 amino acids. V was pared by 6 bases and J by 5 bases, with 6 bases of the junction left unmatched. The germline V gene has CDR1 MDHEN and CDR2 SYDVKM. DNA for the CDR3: TGTGCCAGCAGAGGGACAGTTAAGACTGAAGCTTTCTTT. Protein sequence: CASRGTVKTEAFF.

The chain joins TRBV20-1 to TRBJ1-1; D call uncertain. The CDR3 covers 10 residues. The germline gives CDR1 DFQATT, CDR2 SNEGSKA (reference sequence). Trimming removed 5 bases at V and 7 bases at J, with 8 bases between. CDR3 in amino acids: CSAVYSEAFF. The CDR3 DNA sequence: TGCAGTGCTGTATACAGTGAAGCTTTCTTT.

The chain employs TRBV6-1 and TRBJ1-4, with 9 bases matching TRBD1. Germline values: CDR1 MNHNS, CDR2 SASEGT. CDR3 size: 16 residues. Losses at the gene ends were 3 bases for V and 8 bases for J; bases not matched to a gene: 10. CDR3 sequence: CASSDLTGGSREKLFF. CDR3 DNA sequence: TGTGCCAGCAGTGACCTAACAGGGGGCTCGAGAGAAAAACTGTTTTTT.